The 25 T cell receptor beta chains listed next were all sequenced from one sample in a study of blood T cell repertoires in COVID-19. TCRdb's table, derived via immunoSEQ multiplex PCR, lists solely in-frame clones and lacks some. The sample holds about 200,000 clones; 70% to 85% are singletons and the top ten take about 12%. The sample consisted of peripheral blood. The receptors here all came from a human donor in a cohort sampled during active COVID-19.

CDR3 bases: TGTGCCAGCAGTGGGGACAGCAACACTGAAGCTTTCTTT. This sequence encodes CASSGDSNTEAFF. The chain joins TRBV2 to TRBJ1-1, with TRBD1 identical over 7 bases. V lost 4 bases to trimming and J lost 2 bases; unmatched junction nucleotides: 1. Germline V gene lookup returns CDR1 SNHLY and CDR2 FYNNEI. This CDR3 has 13 amino acids.

This clone was detected a few times. The rearrangement joins TRBV7-6 to TRBJ2-7, with TRBD2 matching over 11 bases. Germline V gene sequence: CDR1 SGHVS, CDR2 FNYEAQ. The V gene end was trimmed by 3 bases and the J gene end by 4 bases; junction bases not matched to a gene: 5. This CDR3 spans 15 amino acids. The CDR3 sequence is CASSLGLAGGYEQYF. The CDR3 DNA follows: TGTGCCAGCAGCTTGGGGTTAGCGGGAGGGTACGAGCAGTACTTC.

CDR3 nucleotides: TGCACCAGCAGCCAAGGGTCGCGAGTCGACAGGGATGACACTGAAGCTTTCTTT. Translating it yields CTSSQGSRVDRDDTEAFF. The V gene is TRBV1, the J gene TRBJ1-1; the table assigns TRBD1, which was not confirmed against the DNA. TRBV1 constitutes a pseudogene. The CDR3 is made up of 18 amino acids.

This clone has only a few counts. The chain carries TRBV14 and TRBJ1-6; TRBD1 matches at 9 bases. Germline V lookup: CDR1 SGHDN, CDR2 FVKESK. The CDR3 consists of 16 residues. V was clipped by 4 bases and J by 10 bases; unmatched bases: 11. The CDR3 bases are TGTGCCAGCAGCCCACCGGGACAGGGCCAAGGATCACCCCTCCACTTT. Its translation is CASSPPGQGQGSPLHF.

The rearrangement joins TRBV11-2 to TRBJ2-1, with 9 bases fitting TRBD2. Germline values: CDR1 SGHAT, CDR2 FQNNGV. This CDR3 has 15 residues. The V and J ends lost 6 bases and 6 bases, in that order; junction bases with no gene match: 9. In DNA, the CDR3 is TGTGCCAGCAGACCTTTAGCGGGAGTGGGCAATGAGCAGTTCTTC. It specifies CASRPLAGVGNEQFF.

This rearrangement joins TRBV3-1 (or the pseudogene TRBV3-2) to TRBJ2-3; 7 bases line up with TRBD2. V lost 4 bases to trimming and J lost 2 bases; unmatched junction nucleotides: 6. There are 15 residues in the CDR3. Germline lookup yields CDR1 LGHDT and CDR2 YNNKEL (reference sequence). The DNA for the CDR3 is TGTGCCAGCAGCCGAGGACTAGATCTCACAGATACGCAGTATTTT. Encoded protein: CASSRGLDLTDTQYF.

The chain uses TRBV5-5 and TRBJ2-7; 7 bases agree with TRBD1. V dropped 5 bases and J dropped 4; count of bases not matched to a gene: 12. Germline V CDR1 and CDR2: SGHKS, YYEKEE (reference sequence). This CDR3 is 15 amino acids long. CDR3 residues: CASRQDRQSLYEQYF. The CDR3 DNA reads as TGTGCCAGCAGGCAGGACAGGCAGAGTTTATACGAGCAGTACTTC.

The chain employs TRBV21-1 and TRBJ1-2. TRBV21-1 is a pseudogene locus. This CDR3 has 19 amino acids. CDR3: CASRSGGLHTKEANYGYTF. CDR3 coding DNA: TGTGCCAGCAGGTCCGGGGGTCTGCATACTAAGGAAGCTAACTATGGCTACACCTTC.

The gene calls are TRBV4-2 and TRBJ2-7; D remains unclear. Germline V gene sequence: CDR1 LGHNA, CDR2 YNFKEQ. This CDR3 has 14 amino acids. The ends were cut back, 1 base at V and 4 bases at J, with 11 bases in the middle. The CDR3 sequence: CASSQVLDGYEQYF. DNA of the CDR3: TGTGCCAGCAGCCAAGTTCTCGACGGGTACGAGCAGTACTTC.

The chain carries TRBV5-6 and TRBJ1-2, with D uncertain. The CDR3 has 15 amino acids. CDR1 and CDR2 from the germline V gene are SGHDT and YYEEEE. Trimming cost V 1 base and J 5 bases, with 15 bases left between them. The CDR3 DNA follows: TGTGCCAGCAGCTTGCCGAACAGTATCGGTTATGGCTACACCTTC. Encoded protein: CASSLPNSIGYGYTF. Variable domain in full (rest from reference TRBV5-6 and TRBJ1-2): DAGVTQSPTHLIKTRGQQVTLRCSPKSGHDTVSWYQQALGQGPQFIFQYYEEEERQRGNFPDRFSGHQFPNYSSELNVNALLLGDSALYLCASSLPNSIGYGYTFGSGTRLTVV.

This sequence joins TRBV11-2 and TRBJ2-5; D is perhaps TRBD1 (6 bases). The CDR3 spans 14 residues. Germline-derived CDR1 and CDR2 are SGHAT and FQNNGV. Trimming cost V 2 bases and J 2 bases, with 9 bases left between them. This CDR3 reads CASSLLGQQETQYF. The DNA of the CDR3 is TGTGCCAGCAGCTTACTCGGACAGCAAGAGACCCAGTACTTC.

The rearrangement joins TRBV28 to TRBJ2-1; D uncertain. The germline V gene encodes CDR1 MDHEN and CDR2 SYDVKM. V was pared by 7 bases and J by 3 bases, with 10 bases between. This CDR3 region has 13 residues. Here the CDR3 reads CASIAPGYNEQFF. The DNA of the CDR3 is TGTGCCAGCATAGCCCCTGGCTACAATGAGCAGTTCTTC.

The V gene is TRBV11-2, the J gene TRBJ1-5, with D maybe TRBD1 (5 bases). CDR3 size: 15 residues. From germline, CDR1 is SGHAT and CDR2 FQNNGV. Deletions cut 1 base from V and 4 bases from J, with 11 bases between. The DNA of the CDR3 is TGTGCCAGCAGCTTAGCCCCCACAGGTAATCAGCCCCAGCATTTT. This translates into CASSLAPTGNQPQHF.

The chain is built from TRBV25-1 and TRBJ1-4; TRBD1 is a possible D gene (5 bases). V was clipped by 4 bases and J by 2 bases, with 11 bases between them. This CDR3 is built from 15 residues. CDR1 and CDR2 (germline): MGHDK, SYGVNS. In DNA, the CDR3 is TGTGCCAGCAGTGCCCAGGGTCGGACTAATGAAAAACTGTTTTTT. It translates to CASSAQGRTNEKLFF.

The chain couples TRBV15 to TRBJ1-1; D is possibly TRBD1 (6 bases). This CDR3 is built from 15 residues. Germline CDR1 is LNHNV and CDR2 is YYDKDF (reference sequence). V lost 2 bases and J 6 bases, leaving 16 bases between the germline ends. The CDR3 DNA sequence: TGTGCCACCAGCAGATTACAGGGACGGTACCCTGAAGCTTTCTTT. This gives the protein CATSRLQGRYPEAFF.

A remark on this clone: A junction end diverges from the germline sequence, so it may reflect a read error. The chain joins TRBV5-1 to TRBJ2-5, with 9 bases aligning to TRBD2. This CDR3 has 16 residues. The germline gives CDR1 SGHRS, CDR2 YFSETQ. In DNA form, the CDR3 reads TGCGTCAGCAGCTTGTCATTAGCGGGAGCCCAAGAGACCCAGTACTTC. Protein: CVSSLSLAGAQETQYF.

This sequence joins TRBV28 and TRBJ1-2; perhaps TRBD1 as D (5 bases). Deletions cut 3 bases from V and 7 bases from J, with 9 bases between. The CDR3 has 12 amino acids. Germline values: CDR1 MDHEN, CDR2 SYDVKM. CDR3 loop: CASSLGLAGYTF. CDR3 nucleotide sequence: TGTGCCAGCAGTTTGGGGCTCGCTGGCTACACCTTC.

The genes are TRBV13 and TRBJ2-3, with D unresolved. Germline V gene sequence: CDR1 PRHDT, CDR2 FYEKMQ (reference sequence). Trimming took 5 bases from V and 11 from J, leaving 17 bases between them. The length of the CDR3 is 13 residues. CDR3 sequence: CASSPALQLGQYF. CDR3 DNA: TGTGCCAGCAGCCCTGCCCTCCAGCTAGGGCAGTATTTT.

This clone was recorded a few times. The V gene is TRBV28, the J gene TRBJ2-5, with D possibly TRBD1 on 5 matching bases. The V and J ends lost 8 bases and 2 bases respectively, with 18 bases between them. This CDR3 is built from 15 residues. Germline values: CDR1 MDHEN, CDR2 SYDVKM. CDR3: CASGFSSRGQETQYF. CDR3 bases: TGTGCCAGCGGATTTTCTTCAAGGGGACAAGAGACCCAGTACTTC.

This clone was counted a single time. CDR3 bases: TGTGCCAGCAGCCCTGTTTTTGGGCAGACTAATGAAAAACTGTTTTTT. Its translation: CASSPVFGQTNEKLFF. The V gene is TRBV11-2, the J gene TRBJ1-4; D is undetermined. This CDR3 comprises 16 residues. Germline assignment: CDR1 SGHAT and CDR2 FQNNGV. Trimming shortened V by 5 bases and J by 2 bases, and 15 bases separated the two germline ends.

This clone was recorded only once. V and J are TRBV7-9 and TRBJ2-5, with D possibly TRBD2 on 5 matching bases. Trimming took off 4 bases at V and 4 bases at J, with 7 bases between the two ends. The CDR3 extends over 12 amino acids. CDR1 is SEHNR and CDR2 is FQNEAQ in the germline V gene (reference sequence). The CDR3 DNA reads as TGTGCCAGCAGCTGGACTTTAGAGACCCAGTACTTC. As protein: CASSWTLETQYF.

This clone was recorded only once. V gene TRBV24-1 combines with J gene TRBJ2-5; 7 bases match TRBD2. With V trimmed by 0 bases and J by 5 bases, 8 bases remained unmatched. Per the germline V gene, CDR1 is KGHDR and CDR2 is SFDVKD. The CDR3 has 16 amino acids. The CDR3 region is CATSDLEFGGRETQYF. In nucleotides, the CDR3 is TGTGCCACCAGTGATTTGGAGTTCGGGGGGAGGGAGACCCAGTACTTC.

The chain uses TRBV7-9 and TRBJ2-1; D possibly corresponds to TRBD1 (6 bases). Germline V lookup: CDR1 SEHNR, CDR2 FQNEAQ (reference sequence). V shed 7 bases and J shed 0 bases, with 13 bases lying between them. CDR3 length equals 15 residues. CDR3 DNA: TGTGCCAGCATCCAAGGGGGTAGCTCCTACAATGAGCAGTTCTTC. This codes for CASIQGGSSYNEQFF.

This chain uses TRBV28 with TRBJ2-3; 11 nucleotides agree with TRBD2. Germline assignment: CDR1 MDHEN and CDR2 SYDVKM. The trim removed 6 bases at V and 3 bases at J, leaving 5 bases unmatched. CDR3 size: 15 residues. This chain's CDR3 is CASSLSGRATDTQYF. The CDR3, as DNA: TGTGCCAGCAGCCTTAGCGGGAGGGCAACAGATACGCAGTATTTT.

V and J are TRBV5-1 and TRBJ2-1, with TRBD2 identical over 11 bases. The CDR3 is made up of 20 amino acids. Trimming cost V 4 bases and J 0 bases; bases outside gene matches: 15. The V gene's germline CDR1 is SGHRS and CDR2 YFSETQ. Here the CDR3 reads CASSPRGRTSGPSSYNEQFF. The CDR3 coding sequence is TGCGCCAGCAGCCCCCGTGGGCGGACTAGCGGGCCGAGCTCCTACAATGAGCAGTTCTTC.